The rows below give T cell receptor beta chains drawn from one sample of a study of shared clonotypes between healthy human individuals. The data were produced by immunoSEQ multiplex PCR, yet TCRdb's version contains in-frame clones alone and is incomplete. The sample records 550,000 to 800,000 clones, approximately 79% being singletons. Material for sequencing was memory CD4+ T cells sorted from blood. These receptors originate from a woman in her thirties in good health. CDR3s include the opening cysteine and the closing phenylalanine or tryptophan. A D gene is named only where the DNA matches it firmly. A clone size is listed for some rows: how often the clone was seen (once, few, many), or a class if it is expanded.

TRBJ2-7 | TRBD1 | TRBV19 | NA | TGTGCCAGTCGAAGGGGGACCGGGACAGGGGGATCCGAGCAGTACTTC | CASRRGTGTGGSEQYF
TRBJ1-4 | NA | TRBV4-2 | NA | TGTGCCAGCAGCCAATCCCTGACCGAGGATGGAGAAAAACTGTTTTTT | CASSQSLTEDGEKLFF
TRBJ1-1 | NA | TRBV6-5 | NA | TGTGCCAGCAGGGCACATTCCTCGAACACTGAAGCTTTCTTT | CASRAHSSNTEAFF
TRBJ1-4 | TRBD1 | TRBV28 | once | TGTGCCAGCACCCCCAGGGGGACGAATGAAAAACTGTTTTTT | CASTPRGTNEKLFF
TRBJ2-5 | NA | TRBV7-9 | NA | TGTGCCAGCAGCCCGAGGCGATGGGGTGAGACCCAGTACTTC | CASSPRRWGETQYF
TRBJ2-2 | NA | TRBV6-1 | many | TGTGCCAGCAGTTTATTCGGACCCGGGGAGCTGTTTTTT | CASSLFGPGELFF
TRBJ2-7 | NA | TRBV28 | NA | TGTGCCAGCAGTTATTATTTGACGGGCGAGCAGTACTTC | CASSYYLTGEQYF
TRBJ2-4 | NA | TRBV28 | NA | TGTGCCAGCGGATTGTCAGGAGCCAAAAACATTCAGTACTTC | CASGLSGAKNIQYF
TRBJ1-5 | NA | TRBV28 | once | TGTGCCAGCAGTTTAGGGGGGCAGGGTGATCAGCCCCAGCATTTT | CASSLGGQGDQPQHF
TRBJ2-7 | NA | TRBV28 | NA | TGTGCCAGTGAGGACCCCTCCTACGAGCAGTACTTC | CASEDPSYEQYF
TRBJ2-7 | TRBD1 | TRBV28 | once | TGTGCCAGCAGACCGTGGACAGGGGGGACCTACGAGCAGTACTTC | CASRPWTGGTYEQYF
TRBJ1-3 | TRBD1 | TRBV5-1 | NA | TGCGCCAGCAGCCATAGCCCGGGACAGGGTAGCGTGCCTGGAAACACCATATATTTT | CASSHSPGQGSVPGNTIYF
TRBJ2-1 | TRBD1 | TRBV2 | few | TGTGCCAGCATGGTTAACCCGGGACAGGGGGGAGATGAGCAGTTCTTC | CASMVNPGQGGDEQFF
TRBJ2-1 | NA | TRBV29-1 | NA | TGCAGCGTTGAAACTTCGGTGGAGCAGTTCTTC | CSVETSVEQFF
TRBJ1-2 | NA | TRBV30 | NA | TGTGCCTGGAGTTCCGGGGGTTGGGGCTACACCTTC | CAWSSGGWGYTF
TRBJ2-3 | TRBD2 | TRBV5-1 | NA | TGCGCCAGCAGCTTGGAAGTCCCGGGACTAGCGAGAGTCACAGATACGCAGTATTTT | CASSLEVPGLARVTDTQYF
TRBJ2-3 | NA | TRBV18 | many | TGTGCCAGCTCACCAGGCACAGATACGCAGTATTTT | CASSPGTDTQYF
TRBJ1-1 | NA | TRBV19 | few | TGTGCCAGTAGTCATGAGGCGGGTGGCACTGAAGCTTTCTTT | CASSHEAGGTEAFF
TRBJ1-2 | NA | TRBV9 | NA | TGTGCCAGCAGCCCAGATCAGACTAACTATGGCTACACCTTC | CASSPDQTNYGYTF
TRBJ2-7 | TRBD2 | TRBV7-8 | NA | TGTGCCAGCAGCTTAGGTACTAGCGGAAGCTACGAGCAGTACTTC | CASSLGTSGSYEQYF
TRBJ2-5 | NA | TRBV6-5 | NA | TGTGCCAGCAGTCCCACCCGATTTCAAGAGACCCAGTACTTC | CASSPTRFQETQYF
TRBJ1-2 | NA | TRBV19 | once | TGTGCCAGTAGTCCATCCTCGGACCCAGGAGCCTACACCTTC | CASSPSSDPGAYTF
TRBJ2-5 | NA | TRBV5-1 | NA | TGCGCCAGCAGCTTACAGGGTGGGGAGACCCAGTACTTC | CASSLQGGETQYF
TRBJ1-1 | NA | TRBV9 | once | TGTGCCAGCAGCGCTCCTTTGGGAGCGGGCCAGGCTGAAGCTTTCTTT | CASSAPLGAGQAEAFF
TRBJ2-2 | NA | TRBV5-8 | NA | TGTGCCAGCAGCTTTGATAGTCCCACCGGGGAGCTGTTTTTT | CASSFDSPTGELFF
TRBJ2-7 | NA | TRBV30 | NA | TGTGCCTGGTCGGGGAGGTCCTTCATCGAGCAGTACTTC | CAWSGRSFIEQYF